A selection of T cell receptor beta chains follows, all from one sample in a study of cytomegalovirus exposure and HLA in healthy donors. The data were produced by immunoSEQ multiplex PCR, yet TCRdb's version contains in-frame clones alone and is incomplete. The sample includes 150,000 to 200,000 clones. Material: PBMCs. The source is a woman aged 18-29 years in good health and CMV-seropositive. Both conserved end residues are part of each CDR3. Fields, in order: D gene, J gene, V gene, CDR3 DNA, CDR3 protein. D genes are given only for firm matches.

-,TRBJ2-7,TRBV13,TGTGCCAGCAGCTTTCAATCCCCTTTAGGAGGCCCAATAACCTACGAGCAGTACTTC,CASSFQSPLGGPITYEQYF
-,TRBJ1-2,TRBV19,TGTGCCAGTATAGACAGTAGCTATGGCTACACCTTC,CASIDSSYGYTF
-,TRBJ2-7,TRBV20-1,TGCAGTGCTAGTTCGGGAGCGCAGTACTTC,CSASSGAQYF
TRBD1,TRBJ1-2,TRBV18,TGTGCCAGCTCACCACCTAACAGGGGAAACTATGGCTACACCTTC,CASSPPNRGNYGYTF
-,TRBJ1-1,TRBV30,TGTGCCTGGAGTGTGGAAGGGGCTCGCTACACTGAAGCTTTCTTT,CAWSVEGARYTEAFF
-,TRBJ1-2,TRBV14,TGTGCCAGCAGCCAAGATGCGGCAGGGCGCTATGGCTACACCTTC,CASSQDAAGRYGYTF
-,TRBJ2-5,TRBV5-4,TGTGCCAGCAGCTTGGTTCAGTCGGAGACCCAGTACTTC,CASSLVQSETQYF
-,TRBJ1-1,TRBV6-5,TGTGCCAGCAGTACAAACACTGAAGCTTTCTTT,CASSTNTEAFF
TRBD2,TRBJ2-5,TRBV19,TGTGCCAGTAGTTCAATCGCTAGCTACGGGGGGGAGACCCAGTACTTC,CASSSIASYGGETQYF
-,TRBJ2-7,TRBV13,TGTGCCAGCAGCCCTAGAAGTGGTGCGGGAAATTACGAGCAGTACTTC,CASSPRSGAGNYEQYF